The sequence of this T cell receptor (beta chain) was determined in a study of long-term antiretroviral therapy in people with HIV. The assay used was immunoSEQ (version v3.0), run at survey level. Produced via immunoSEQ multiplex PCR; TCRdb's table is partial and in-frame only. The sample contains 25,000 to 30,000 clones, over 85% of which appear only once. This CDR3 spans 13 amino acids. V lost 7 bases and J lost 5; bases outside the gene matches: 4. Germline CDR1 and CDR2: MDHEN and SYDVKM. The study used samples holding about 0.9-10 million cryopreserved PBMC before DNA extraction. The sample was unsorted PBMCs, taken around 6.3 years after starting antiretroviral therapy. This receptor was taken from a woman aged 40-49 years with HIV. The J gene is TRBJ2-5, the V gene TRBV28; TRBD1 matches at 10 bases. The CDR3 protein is CASTRQGAETQYF. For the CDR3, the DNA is TGTGCCAGCACTCGACAGGGGGCTGAGACCCAGTACTTC.